This T cell receptor (beta chain) originates from a study of cytomegalovirus exposure and HLA in healthy donors. Study-wide results and caveats: CMV serostatus alone was available as immune exposure information. The likely origin of a cluster of highly shared sequence variants was a sequencing artifact. A later analysis reportedly found fewer N-insertions in an Asian-associated ancestry cluster than the roughly 670-donor mean.

Use of 60 Vbeta and 13 Jbeta primers characterized the PCR. Method: immunoSEQ multiplex PCR; TCRdb's copy keeps in-frame clones and lacks some. The sample consists of about 93,000 clones, more than 55% of them appearing once. This clone showed up just a few times. Its antigen is as yet unknown. Healthy bone marrow donors supplied every sample. Material for sequencing was PBMCs. The TCR sequence derives from a boy between 10 and 17 years old in good health and CMV-seropositive.

CDR3: CSARVWRAFF. CDR3 DNA sequence: TGCAGTGCTAGAGTATGGAGGGCTTTCTTT. This sequence joins TRBV20-1 and TRBJ1-1; D remains ambiguous. Germline V gene lookup returns CDR1 DFQATT and CDR2 SNEGSKA (reference sequence). The CDR3 totals 10 residues. V was clipped by 1 base and J by 11 bases, with 8 bases between them.